A single sample gave rise to the 9 T cell receptor beta chains below, sequenced in a study of T cells in Graves' hyperthyroidism and ophthalmopathy. RNA transcripts gave rise to amplified TCR beta CDR3 regions. The primer set for the first-round RT-PCR of the TCR CDR3 was HTBI. TCRdb processed the multiplex PCR reads anew with MiXCR; each CDR3 protein has one entry. This sample yields over 400,000 distinct CDR3 sequences, of which less than 25% are seen a single time; under 55% belongs to the top ten. The sequenced sample was blood. The origin of the receptors is a woman aged 70-85 years with Graves' ophthalmopathy.

The chain carries TRBV6-4 and TRBJ2-1; 7 bases are a match to TRBD2. Trimming cost V 5 bases and J 9 bases; bases outside gene matches: 13. In germline, CDR1 is MRHNA, CDR2 SNTAGT. The CDR3 runs to 15 residues. CDR3 in amino acids: CASSSLSGKFGEQFF. DNA for the CDR3: TGTGCCAGCAGTAGCCTGAGCGGGAAGTTCGGTGAGCAGTTCTTC.

The chain has TRBV7-3 and TRBJ2-1, with TRBD2 matching over 8 bases. The CDR3 loop spans 15 amino acids. CDR1 is SGHTA and CDR2 is FQGTGA in the germline V gene. J was trimmed by 8 bases and V by 1 base; bases with no gene match: 7. CDR3 DNA: TGTGCCAGCAGCTTAAACCCGGGAGGGTACCATGAGCAGTTCTTC. It specifies CASSLNPGGYHEQFF.

V gene TRBV7-2 combines with J gene TRBJ1-5; possibly TRBD1 for D (6 bases). CDR1 and CDR2 (germline): SGHTA, FQGNSA. The CDR3 runs 14 residues. The ends were cut back, 5 bases at V and 3 bases at J, with 11 bases in the middle. CDR3 sequence (DNA): TGTGCCAGCAGCCCCGGGGACAACAATCAGCCCCAGCATTTT. Protein sequence: CASSPGDNNQPQHF.

The V call is TRBV12-3 or TRBV12-4, the J call TRBJ2-3, with D unclear. The CDR3 is 10 residues long. Between the trimmed V and J ends, which lost 3 bases and 6 bases, there was a span of 1 base. The CDR3 region has the DNA TGTGCCAGCAGTTTTGATACGCAGTATTTT. Protein: CASSFDTQYF.

V is TRBV30 and J is TRBJ1-6; D is possibly TRBD1 (6 bases). The germline V gene has CDR1 GTSNPN and CDR2 SVGIG (reference sequence). This CDR3 has 13 amino acids. V lost 0 bases to trimming and J lost 8 bases, with 8 bases between them. The CDR3 region is CAWSVRGDSPLHF. The CDR3 DNA reads as TGTGCCTGGAGTGTAAGGGGGGATTCACCCCTCCACTTT. Complete variable domain (other parts from reference TRBV30 and TRBJ1-6): SQTIHQWPATLVQPVGSPLSLECTVEGTSNPNLYWYRQAAGRGLQLLFYSVGIGQISSEVPQNLSASRPQDRQFILSSKKLLLSDSGFYLCAWSVRGDSPLHFGNGTRLTVT.

This clonotype showed up just a few times. The V gene is TRBV6-1, the J gene TRBJ1-1, with D possibly TRBD1 on 6 matching bases. CDR1 and CDR2 (germline): MNHNS, SASEGT. This CDR3 is 13 amino acids long. The V gene lost 7 bases and the J gene lost 4 bases, with 13 bases spanning the gap. CDR3 sequence reads: CASTRGGSTEAFF. In DNA form, the CDR3 reads TGTGCCAGCACAAGGGGGGGAAGCACTGAAGCTTTCTTT.

This clonotype was observed many times. This chain links TRBV28 with TRBJ1-1, with 9 nucleotides matching TRBD1. With 5 bases clipped from V and 5 bases from J, the junction kept 6 bases outside the gene matches. The CDR3 totals 14 residues. The germline V gene has CDR1 MDHEN and CDR2 SYDVKM. The CDR3 spells CASSPDRGGTEAFF. CDR3 in DNA: TGTGCCAGCAGTCCAGACAGGGGGGGGACTGAAGCTTTCTTT.

There are many counts of this clonotype. The chain employs TRBV12-3 or TRBV12-4 and TRBJ2-1, with D possibly being TRBD1 or TRBD2 (5 bases each). The CDR3 has 13 amino acids. The germline V and J ends were trimmed by 2 bases and 8 bases, with 10 bases remaining between them. The CDR3 DNA is TGTGCCAGCAGTTTATCGGGGACCCATGAGCAGTTCTTC. It encodes CASSLSGTHEQFF.

This clonotype was observed once. The chain combines TRBV18 with TRBJ2-1; D perhaps matches TRBD2 (5 bases). The germline V gene encodes CDR1 KGHSH and CDR2 LQKENI. The ends were cut back, 0 bases at V and 7 bases at J, with 19 bases in the middle. The CDR3 extends over 17 amino acids. CDR3 residues: CASSPPDFYLEVNEQFF. The CDR3 DNA reads as TGTGCCAGCTCACCACCGGACTTCTACCTAGAGGTAAATGAGCAGTTCTTC.